This T cell receptor (beta chain) was documented in a study of OX40 agonist ivuxolimab in advanced cancers. Study-wide context: Patients were infused with ivuxolimab every 2 weeks at 0.01 to 10 mg/kg. Prior checkpoint blockade (anti-PD-1, anti-PD-L1 or anti-CTLA-4) was permitted; approximately 40% had it. Study-wide findings and caveats: Dose levels from 0.1 to 3.0 mg/kg saw CD4+ and CD8+ blood T cells expand clonally by week 6.

V lost 6 bases and J lost 4, with 11 bases in between. Germline CDR1 is SNHLY and CDR2 is FYNNEI. This CDR3 is 13 amino acids long. Profiled with immunoSEQ multiplex PCR; TCRdb holds only in-frame clones, not every one. The data contain more than 45,000 clones, about 90% of them singletons. Patients were excluded for autoimmune disease history or systemic immunosuppression. Details on this clone: The target antigen is unknown.

This TCR was recovered from an adult with an advanced solid tumor such as melanoma, head and neck, liver or kidney cancer. The sample consisted of CD4+ or CD8+ T cells sorted from blood, taken in a trial of the OX40 agonist ivuxolimab. The chain recombines TRBV2 with TRBJ2-3; weak D call: TRBD1 (6 bases). CDR3: CASSQGIADTQYF. DNA for the CDR3: TGTGCCAGCAGCCAGGGGATAGCAGATACGCAGTATTTT.